One and the same sample provided the 15 T cell receptor beta chains below, sequenced in a study of beta chain features in type 1 diabetes. TCRB transcripts that were expressed got sequenced, as all of the isolated RNA had been reverse transcribed. Clones were sequenced by immunoSEQ multiplex PCR, and TCRdb holds only the in-frame ones, with some missing. This sample carries over 300,000 clones, less than 10% of them seen once, and the ten largest clones take under 0.5%. The sample comprised central memory CD4+ T cells from blood. The receptors originated from a young woman in good health.

This clone was detected only a few times. The rearrangement joins TRBV29-1 to TRBJ2-1, with D perhaps matching TRBD2 (5 bases). Per germline, CDR1 SQVTM and CDR2 ANQGSEA. Trimming took 6 bases from V and 11 from J, leaving 14 bases between them. This CDR3 region has 11 residues. The CDR3 nucleotides read TGCAGCGTGGTAGGAGGAGCCAAGCAGTTCTTC. Translating it yields CSVVGGAKQFF.

The V call is TRBV29-1, the J call TRBJ1-1; a possible D gene is TRBD1 (6 bases). V was shortened by 5 bases and J by 7 bases, with 17 bases between the two germline ends. The CDR3 has 13 residues. CDR1 is SQVTM, CDR2 ANQGSEA, per germline. The CDR3 DNA reads as TGCAGCGTTCGCTTCGGGGGGCAAGGTGAAGCTTTCTTT. It encodes CSVRFGGQGEAFF. Together with reference TRBV29-1 and TRBJ1-1, the CDR3 gives the full variable domain: SAVISQKPSRDICQRGTSLTIQCQVDSQVTMMFWYRQQPGQSLTLIATANQGSEATYESGFVIDKFPISRPNLTFSTLTVSNMSPEDSSIYLCSVRFGGQGEAFFGQGTRLTVV.

This clone was counted only a few times. The rearrangement links TRBV5-1 to TRBJ2-1; D unclear. The CDR3 has 16 residues. Trimming cost V 0 bases and J 0 bases, with 10 bases left between them. Germline V CDR1 and CDR2: SGHRS, YFSETQ. CDR3: CASSLGSESSYNEQFF. CDR3 nucleotides: TGCGCCAGCAGCTTGGGATCCGAGAGCTCCTACAATGAGCAGTTCTTC.

In this sample, this clone turned up a few times. V usage is TRBV15 and J usage is TRBJ1-5, with 9 bases matching TRBD1. Germline lookup yields CDR1 LNHNV and CDR2 YYDKDF (reference sequence). Unmatched junction bases numbered 3, after V lost 0 bases and J lost 6 bases. The length of the CDR3 is 15 residues. The CDR3 here is CATSRDRQGVQPQHF. DNA of the CDR3: TGTGCCACCAGCAGAGACAGACAGGGGGTTCAGCCCCAGCATTTT.

This chain joins TRBV4-3 and TRBJ2-3; D is unclear. The CDR3 spans 13 residues. Trimming shortened V by 0 bases and J by 3 bases, and 4 bases separated the two germline ends. The germline V gene has CDR1 LGHNA and CDR2 YSLEER. CDR3 loop: CASSQEWTDTQYF. For the CDR3, the DNA is TGCGCCAGCAGCCAAGAGTGGACAGATACGCAGTATTTT.

J is TRBJ2-2 and V is TRBV7-6, with D perhaps matching TRBD2 (6 bases). There are 15 residues in the CDR3. V lost 4 bases and J lost 4, with 13 bases in between. The germline V gene encodes CDR1 SGHVS and CDR2 FNYEAQ. In DNA, the CDR3 is TGTGCCAGCAGCTCGGCTAGCGTTGGCACCGGGGAGCTGTTTTTT. This gives the protein CASSSASVGTGELFF.

The chain is built from TRBV2 and TRBJ1-1; D might be TRBD1 (6 bases). The V end lost 6 bases, the J end lost 10 bases, and 18 bases lay between the germline ends. Germline V gene data show CDR1 as SNHLY and CDR2 as FYNNEI. CDR3 size: 13 residues. The CDR3 loop reads CASRANREGSAFF. The DNA of the CDR3 is TGTGCCAGCAGAGCTAACAGGGAGGGATCAGCTTTCTTT.

In this sample, this clone turned up a few times. The chain couples TRBV5-4 to TRBJ2-1, with D possibly being TRBD1 or TRBD2 (5 bases each). The V end was cut by 7 bases, the J end by 1 base, with 15 bases between. CDR1 is SGHNT and CDR2 is YYREEE in the germline V gene (reference sequence). This CDR3 contains 15 residues. CDR3 bases: TGTGCCAGCTGTCTGTGGGGGAAATCCTACAATGAGCAGTTCTTC. Residues: CASCLWGKSYNEQFF.

The V and J genes are TRBV27 and TRBJ2-3, with D possibly TRBD1 on 6 matching bases. This CDR3 has 13 residues. The germline V gene has CDR1 MNHEY and CDR2 SMNVEV (reference sequence). V gave up 4 bases and J gave up 2 bases, with 7 bases separating them. The CDR3 sequence is CASSWDTTDTQYF. The CDR3 nucleotides are TGTGCCAGCAGTTGGGACACCACAGATACGCAGTATTTT.

This clone was seen more than once but under ten times. Distinct nucleotide sequences in the sample also encode this CDR3. This chain uses TRBV2 with TRBJ2-3, with a tentative D call TRBD1 (5 bases). V was shortened by 2 bases and J by 6 bases, with 6 bases between the two germline ends. The CDR3 extends over 12 amino acids. Per the germline V gene, CDR1 is SNHLY and CDR2 is FYNNEI. CDR3 sequence: CASSENRDTQYF. The CDR3, as DNA: TGTGCCAGCAGTGAAAACAGGGATACGCAGTATTTT.

This clone was found a few times. The chain employs TRBV5-6 and TRBJ2-7; either TRBD1 or TRBD2 may fit D (6 bases each). The CDR3 spans 16 residues. With 3 bases removed from V and 3 bases from J, the gap between germline ends came to 19 bases. Per germline, CDR1 SGHDT and CDR2 YYEEEE. CDR3 amino acids: CASSSTGSGARYEQYF. DNA for the CDR3: TGTGCCAGCAGCTCAACAGGGTCGGGGGCTCGCTACGAGCAGTACTTC.

The genes are TRBV6-6 and TRBJ2-7; tentatively, D is TRBD2 (5 bases). V gave up 4 bases and J gave up 3 bases, with 13 bases separating them. CDR3 length equals 14 residues. Per the germline V gene, CDR1 is MNHNY and CDR2 is SVGAGI (reference sequence). The CDR3 nucleotides are TGTGCCAGCAGTTCGAATGGACTGTACTACGAGCAGTACTTC. Its translation: CASSSNGLYYEQYF.

The chain combines TRBV27 with TRBJ1-2, with D unclear. V lost 6 bases, J lost 6 bases, and 14 bases lay in between. The CDR3 runs to 13 residues. CDR1 and CDR2 from the germline V gene are MNHEY and SMNVEV (reference sequence). CDR3 amino acids: CASSTYRTNGYTF. CDR3 DNA: TGTGCCAGCAGCACTTACCGGACCAATGGCTACACCTTC.

Comments on this clone: A much larger clone differs by one base, so this may be a read error. The CDR3 here is CASNAGANVLTF. Written as DNA, the CDR3 is TGTGCCAGCAATGCTGGGGCCAACGTCCTGACTTTC. The chain recombines TRBV6-1 with TRBJ2-6; unclear D gene. V shed 7 bases and J shed 2 bases, with 3 bases lying between them. CDR3 length: 12 residues. CDR1 is MNHNS and CDR2 is SASEGT in the germline V gene.

This chain links TRBV7-2 with TRBJ1-3, with D hard to call. The CDR3 is made up of 15 amino acids. With 5 bases removed from V and 3 bases from J, the gap between germline ends came to 14 bases. CDR1 SGHTA and CDR2 FQGNSA come from the germline V gene. The CDR3 DNA sequence: TGTGCCAGCAGCGTAAACGGGCCAGGTGGAAACACCATATATTTT. Its protein product is CASSVNGPGGNTIYF.